Presented here are 30 T cell receptor beta chains from one specimen sequenced in a study of T cells after yellow fever vaccination. TCRdb analysed the 5' RACE reads with MiXCR anew, one entry per CDR3 protein. The data show 510,000 or so distinct CDR3 sequences, about 19% seen once. Sequencing was performed on PBMCs, taken 15 days after the yellow fever booster vaccination. The receptors stem from a young man who received the YFV17D yellow fever vaccine.

The chain joins TRBV27 to TRBJ2-7; 8 nucleotides align to TRBD1. Germline values: CDR1 MNHEY, CDR2 SMNVEV (reference sequence). The CDR3 is 15 residues long. V lost 4 bases, J lost 6 bases, and 11 bases stayed unmatched. The CDR3 bases are TGTGCCAGCAGTTCATCAGGGGGCCGGGCGTCCGAGCAGTACTTC. Encoded protein: CASSSSGGRASEQYF.

The chain employs TRBV7-8 and TRBJ2-2; no clear D. CDR1 is SGHVS, CDR2 FQNEAQ, per germline. V shed 2 bases and J shed 4 bases, with 5 bases lying between them. There are 13 residues in the CDR3. DNA for the CDR3: TGTGCCAGCAGCTTAAACCCCACCGGGGAGCTGTTTTTT. It codes for CASSLNPTGELFF.

The J gene is TRBJ2-7, the V gene TRBV3-1; tentatively, D is TRBD2 (5 bases). The CDR3 spans 12 residues. Trimming cost V 4 bases and J 6 bases, with 10 bases left between them. Germline CDR1 is LGHDT and CDR2 is YNNKEL (reference sequence). The CDR3 sequence is CASSREGSEQYF. The CDR3 nucleotides are TGTGCCAGCAGCCGCGAGGGTAGCGAGCAGTACTTC.

This clonotype has a handful of counts. The chain uses TRBV3-1 and TRBJ1-6, with 9 positions matching TRBD1. Germline V CDR1 and CDR2: LGHDT, YNNKEL (reference sequence). With 2 bases clipped from V and 7 bases from J, the junction kept 3 bases outside the gene matches. CDR3 length: 15 amino acids. The CDR3 coding sequence is TGTGCCAGCAGCCAAACGACAGGGGGAAATTCACCCCTCCACTTT. Its translation: CASSQTTGGNSPLHF.

This clonotype came up a few times. J is TRBJ1-1 and V is TRBV29-1; 10 nucleotides match TRBD1. The germline V gene has CDR1 SQVTM and CDR2 ANQGSEA. V trimming: 4 bases; J trimming: 7 bases; junction bases outside the gene matches: 3. The CDR3 length is 12 residues. This CDR3 is CSVGTGGLEAFF. In nucleotides, the CDR3 is TGCAGCGTTGGGACAGGGGGTCTTGAAGCTTTCTTT.

Ten or more counts support this clonotype. The chain has TRBV19 and TRBJ2-7; a possible D gene is TRBD1 (5 bases). In germline, CDR1 is LNHDA, CDR2 SQIVND (reference sequence). V was cut by 3 bases and J by 5 bases, with 14 bases left in between. The CDR3 runs 14 residues. The CDR3 is CASSIQGGSDEQYF. CDR3 nucleotides: TGTGCCAGTAGTATCCAGGGTGGTTCCGACGAGCAGTACTTC.

The chain joins TRBV27 to TRBJ2-6; D ambiguous. This CDR3 comprises 19 residues. Deletions cut 5 bases from V and 0 bases from J, with 20 bases between. The V gene's germline CDR1 is MNHEY and CDR2 SMNVEV (reference sequence). As DNA, the CDR3 is TGTGCCAGCAGTACCACCTTTGGGCCCGCCTCCTCTGGGGCCAACGTCCTGACTTTC. The encoded protein is CASSTTFGPASSGANVLTF.

The J gene is TRBJ2-2, the V gene TRBV28; no definite D call. Germline CDR1 and CDR2: MDHEN and SYDVKM. The CDR3 spans 14 residues. Trimming stripped 0 bases from V and 1 base from J, with 3 bases between. As DNA, the CDR3 is TGTGCCAGCAGTTTATGGCAGAACACCGGGGAGCTGTTTTTT. It is translated as CASSLWQNTGELFF.

This clonotype was observed a handful of times. V is TRBV29-1 and J is TRBJ2-1; 8 bases fit TRBD2. The CDR3 totals 15 residues. V dropped 5 bases and J dropped 1; count of bases not matched to a gene: 7. Germline V gene data show CDR1 as SQVTM and CDR2 as ANQGSEA. CDR3 amino acids: CSVTERETSYNEQFF. CDR3 nucleotides: TGCAGCGTTACCGAGCGGGAGACGTCCTACAATGAGCAGTTCTTC.

The chain employs TRBV29-1 and TRBJ1-2; 7 bases line up with TRBD1. The germline gives CDR1 SQVTM, CDR2 ANQGSEA. This CDR3 contains 13 residues. V gave up 5 bases and J gave up 8 bases; unmatched junction bases: 11. The CDR3: CSVWDPGGRGYTF. Here the CDR3 DNA reads TGCAGCGTTTGGGACCCAGGGGGTCGGGGCTACACCTTC.

This sequence joins TRBV9 and TRBJ2-5; the D is unclear. V was shortened by 3 bases and J by 5 bases, with 14 bases between the two germline ends. This CDR3 comprises 14 residues. Germline V gene lookup returns CDR1 SGDLS and CDR2 YYNGEE. This chain's CDR3 is CASSGGYVGETQYF. CDR3 coding DNA: TGTGCCAGCAGCGGCGGCTACGTAGGGGAGACCCAGTACTTC.

The chain joins TRBV12-3 or TRBV12-4 to TRBJ2-2, with a possible D match to TRBD2 (5 bases). The CDR3 runs 13 residues. Trimming shortened V by 4 bases and J by 4 bases, and 7 bases separated the two germline ends. The CDR3, as DNA: TGTGCCAGCAGTTCCCGGGGCACCGGGGAGCTGTTTTTT. Translating gives CASSSRGTGELFF.

The genes are TRBV29-1 and TRBJ2-7; weak D call: TRBD1 (5 bases). Germline V CDR1 and CDR2: SQVTM, ANQGSEA. The CDR3 is made up of 13 amino acids. Between the trimmed V and J ends, which lost 8 bases and 3 bases, there was a span of 17 bases. The CDR3 protein is CSPWTPPFYEQYF. As DNA, the CDR3 is TGCAGCCCATGGACACCGCCCTTCTACGAGCAGTACTTC.

The V and J genes are TRBV29-1 and TRBJ2-1; a weak D match, TRBD2 (5 bases). V was clipped by 3 bases and J by 1 base, with 19 bases between them. CDR1 is SQVTM and CDR2 is ANQGSEA in the germline V gene. There are 17 residues in the CDR3. CDR3 nucleotides: TGCAGCGTTGACTCCAGGACTCTCGTCAGTTCCTACAATGAGCAGTTCTTC. Translating it yields CSVDSRTLVSSYNEQFF.

This clonotype was recorded at least ten times. The chain combines TRBV5-4 with TRBJ2-1, with 8 bases lining up with TRBD2. J gave up 5 bases and V 0 bases, and 4 bases lay outside the gene matches. This CDR3 is 15 amino acids long. CDR1 and CDR2 (germline): SGHNT, YYREEE (reference sequence). The CDR3 nucleotides read TGTGCCAGCAGCTTGGTACTAGCGGATAACAATGAGCAGTTCTTC. It translates to CASSLVLADNNEQFF.

The table lists this clonotype with a few counts. The rearrangement uses TRBV12-3 or TRBV12-4 and TRBJ2-1; TRBD2 agrees at 7 bases. With 7 bases clipped from V and 10 bases from J, the junction kept 13 bases outside the gene matches. The CDR3 sequence is 14 residues long. CDR3: CASTTSVRTGEQFF. CDR3 nucleotides: TGTGCCAGCACCACTAGCGTACGGACGGGAGAGCAGTTCTTC.

This clonotype was counted a few times. The chain carries TRBV7-6 and TRBJ1-1; 7 bases line up with TRBD1. Per germline, CDR1 SGHVS and CDR2 FNYEAQ. With V trimmed by 1 base and J by 1 base, 9 bases remained unmatched. The CDR3 covers 17 residues. The CDR3 nucleotides are TGTGCCAGCAGCTTAGACAGGGGCTTTAGGAGGAACACTGAAGCTTTCTTT. Residues: CASSLDRGFRRNTEAFF.

Here the CDR3 reads CASSARQGVSYEQYF. The CDR3 coding sequence is TGTGCCAGCAGTGCGCGACAGGGGGTTTCTTACGAGCAGTACTTC. This chain connects TRBV6-2 or TRBV6-3 to TRBJ2-7; 9 nucleotides align to TRBD1. Germline V gene sequence: CDR1 MNHEY, CDR2 SVGEGT. Trimming at V came to 5 bases and at J to 4 bases, leaving 9 bases not matched to a gene. This CDR3 comprises 15 residues.

The table lists this clonotype with a few counts. This chain joins TRBV29-1 and TRBJ2-7, with 12 positions matching TRBD2. CDR1 and CDR2 from the germline V gene are SQVTM and ANQGSEA. The CDR3 loop spans 13 amino acids. The J segment lost 4 bases and the V segment lost 4 bases, leaving 2 bases of the junction unmatched. CDR3 DNA sequence: TGCAGCGTTGCTAGCGGGAGGGTATACGAGCAGTACTTC. It translates to CSVASGRVYEQYF.

The sample holds a few counts of this clonotype. V gene TRBV15 combines with J gene TRBJ1-1; D unclear. CDR1 is LNHNV, CDR2 YYDKDF, per germline (reference sequence). This CDR3 is 11 amino acids long. V was clipped by 7 bases and J by 1 base, with 4 bases between them. CDR3 in DNA: TGTGCCACCACCTCGAACACTGAAGCTTTCTTT. This translates into CATTSNTEAFF. Using reference TRBV15 and TRBJ1-1 for the parts outside the CDR3, the full variable domain is DAMVIQNPRYQVTQFGKPVTLSCSQTLNHNVMYWYQQKSSQAPKLLFHYYDKDFNNEADTPDNFQSRRPNTSFCFLDIRSPGLGDTAMYLCATTSNTEAFFGQGTRLTVV.

CDR3 protein: CASSLYGTAVYNEQFF. The CDR3 region has the DNA TGTGCCAGCAGCTTATACGGGACAGCTGTATACAATGAGCAGTTCTTC. The V gene is TRBV7-9, the J gene TRBJ2-1; 7 bases fit TRBD1. The germline V gene encodes CDR1 SEHNR and CDR2 FQNEAQ (reference sequence). V lost 2 bases and J lost 4; bases outside the gene matches: 8. The CDR3 runs to 16 residues.

The rearrangement links TRBV4-2 to TRBJ2-7; a possible D gene is TRBD1 (7 bases). The germline CDR1 and CDR2 sequences are LGHNA and YNFKEQ. The CDR3 runs 16 residues. V was trimmed by 5 bases and J by 4 bases, leaving 21 bases between them. The CDR3 loop reads CASSKAASGGGYEQYF. In DNA, the CDR3 is TGTGCCAGCAGCAAAGCGGCATCAGGGGGAGGATACGAGCAGTACTTC.

This rearrangement joins TRBV9 to TRBJ2-3, with no clear D. CDR1 and CDR2 from the germline V gene are SGDLS and YYNGEE. The CDR3 length is 14 residues. V shed 4 bases and J shed 6 bases, with 15 bases lying between them. The CDR3 is CASSTSGPGDTQYF. CDR3 DNA: TGTGCCAGCAGCACCTCGGGCCCCGGGGATACGCAGTATTTT.

The chain has TRBV19 and TRBJ2-5; D possibly corresponds to TRBD2 (5 bases). Germline V gene lookup returns CDR1 LNHDA and CDR2 SQIVND (reference sequence). The CDR3 length is 13 residues. The V gene lost 6 bases and the J gene lost 4 bases, with 12 bases spanning the gap. The CDR3 sequence is CASRVAGRETQYF. The CDR3 region has the DNA TGTGCCAGTAGGGTCGCGGGTAGAGAGACCCAGTACTTC.

This sequence joins TRBV12-3 or TRBV12-4 and TRBJ1-5; possible D gene TRBD1, 6 bases. V gave up 1 base and J gave up 6 bases, with 10 bases separating them. The CDR3 consists of 14 residues. CDR3 in DNA: TGTGCCAGCAGTTTAGACAGGGTGCCTCAGCCCCAGCATTTT. This encodes CASSLDRVPQPQHF.

The CDR3 DNA is TGTGCCAGCAGCTTAGGGGTAGCGGGATACAATGAGCAGTTCTTC. Encoded protein: CASSLGVAGYNEQFF. This chain uses TRBV7-2 with TRBJ2-1, with TRBD2 matching 8 bases. V lost 1 base, J lost 4 bases, and 3 bases stayed unmatched. This CDR3 spans 15 amino acids. Germline loops: CDR1 SGHTA, CDR2 FQGNSA.

In this sample, this clonotype turned up a few times. V gene TRBV6-5 combines with J gene TRBJ2-7, with D perhaps given as TRBD1 or TRBD2 (5 bases each). Germline V gene lookup returns CDR1 MNHEY and CDR2 SVGAGI. The CDR3 extends over 13 amino acids. Trimming shortened V by 2 bases and J by 4 bases, and 9 bases separated the two germline ends. The CDR3 here is CASSYRDAYEQYF. As DNA, the CDR3 is TGTGCCAGCAGTTACCGGGACGCTTACGAGCAGTACTTC.

The chain employs TRBV6-2 or TRBV6-3 and TRBJ2-3; TRBD2 aligns across 7 bases. Trimming cost V 1 base and J 3 bases; bases outside gene matches: 10. This CDR3 has 17 amino acids. The germline gives CDR1 MNHEY, CDR2 SVGEGT. The CDR3 region has the DNA TGTGCCAGCAGTTACTTTCGGCGGCGGGAGCAAACAGATACGCAGTATTTT. Protein: CASSYFRRREQTDTQYF.

J is TRBJ2-3 and V is TRBV5-1; 9 nucleotides line up with TRBD2. Unmatched junction bases numbered 4, after V lost 1 base and J lost 4 bases. The CDR3 extends over 15 amino acids. Germline lookup yields CDR1 SGHRS and CDR2 YFSETQ. CDR3 sequence: CASSLKASGADTQYF. CDR3 coding DNA: TGCGCCAGCAGCTTGAAGGCTAGCGGGGCAGATACGCAGTATTTT.

This clonotype was observed a few times. The rearrangement uses TRBV29-1 and TRBJ2-7; no firm D call. The CDR3 covers 12 residues. Germline V gene lookup returns CDR1 SQVTM and CDR2 ANQGSEA. Trimming took off 4 bases at V and 1 base at J, with 8 bases between the two ends. The CDR3 DNA is TGCAGCGTTGCTTTCAGATCCTACGAGCAGTACTTC. This translates into CSVAFRSYEQYF.